These T cell receptor beta chains were read from a single sample in a study of molecular identifiers for immune sequencing clone quantification. TCRdb re-called the PCR reads with MiXCR, one entry per CDR3 protein. Of hundreds of thousands of distinct CDR3 sequences in the sample, less than 30% were seen once. The sequencing sample was made of naive CD8+ T cells from blood, with Jurkat cell RNA spiked in. The receptors derive from a human donor in good health. Some libraries in this study had Jurkat cell RNA spiked in. CDR3s include the opening cysteine and the closing phenylalanine or tryptophan. D genes are given only for firm matches. Clone size, where shown, is once, few, many, or a class for clones that have expanded.

DNA,CDR3,D,size,length,J,V
TGTGCCAGCAGCCAATACTACACCGCTAACTATGGCTACACCTTC,CASSQYYTANYGYTF,.,few,15,TRBJ1-2,TRBV14
TGTGCCACCCAGGGGGCTGGGGCCAACGTCCTGACTTTC,CATQGAGANVLTF,TRBD1,.,13,TRBJ2-6,TRBV9
TGCAGCGTTGGGTCTAGCTACACCGGGGAGCTGTTTTTT,CSVGSSYTGELFF,.,few,13,TRBJ2-2,TRBV29-1
TGTGCCACCGGAACCCGGGAGACCCAGTACTTC,CATGTRETQYF,.,few,11,TRBJ2-5,TRBV6-6
TGTGCCAGCAGCTTCGGGGTGTCAGGAGGTGTAGATACGCAGTATTTT,CASSFGVSGGVDTQYF,.,many,16,TRBJ2-3,TRBV7-2
TGTGCCAGCAGTTCCACAGGGGCGAACTCCTACGAGCAGTACTTC,CASSSTGANSYEQYF,TRBD1,.,15,TRBJ2-7,TRBV28
TGTGCCAGCTTCCCAGAGCTGAACACTGAAGCTTTCTTT,CASFPELNTEAFF,.,many,13,TRBJ1-1,TRBV6-5
TGTGCCAGCAGTTTAAAGGGCGGCACTGAAACTTTCTTT,CASSLKGGTETFF,.,.,13,TRBJ1-1,TRBV12-3/TRBV12-4
TGTGCCAGCAGCTTTTGGGGGACGGGGACCTATGGCTACACCTTC,CASSFWGTGTYGYTF,.,.,15,TRBJ1-2,TRBV5-6
TGTGCCAGCAGTTCCCCCCGAGTGTACGGGGCCAACGTCCTGACTTTC,CASSSPRVYGANVLTF,.,.,16,TRBJ2-6,TRBV6-5
TGTGCCAGCAGCTTGAGCGTGGGGAAGGACTACGAGCAGTACTTC,CASSLSVGKDYEQYF,.,few,15,TRBJ2-7,TRBV7-6
TGTGCCAGCAGCATAGAGGGATACAATGAGCAGTTCTTC,CASSIEGYNEQFF,.,few,13,TRBJ2-1,TRBV7-6
TGCGCCAGCAGCCATTCTGAGACAGGGGTGGGGGAGCTGTTTTTT,CASSHSETGVGELFF,TRBD1,few,15,TRBJ2-2,TRBV4-3
TGTGCCAGCAGCCACCTACTAGCGGGAGGGCCGCCTGAGCAGTTCTTC,CASSHLLAGGPPEQFF,TRBD2,many,16,TRBJ2-1,TRBV27
TGCGCCAGCAGCCAAGCTCGATCAGGGTCGGGGGAGCTGTTTTTT,CASSQARSGSGELFF,.,many,15,TRBJ2-2,TRBV4-3
TGTGCCAGCAACCTACTGGCGGGAGGGTGGGAGACCCAGTACTTC,CASNLLAGGWETQYF,TRBD2,few,15,TRBJ2-5,TRBV13
TGTGCCAGCAGCTTGCCCATTGGGGCGCCCCCCTACGAGCAGTACTTC,CASSLPIGAPPYEQYF,.,few,16,TRBJ2-7,TRBV5-4
TGTGCCAGCAGCCACCACAATGGGAGACAGGGCTACGAGCAGTACTTC,CASSHHNGRQGYEQYF,TRBD1,few,16,TRBJ2-7,TRBV7-9
TGTGCCAGCAGCTTATATCTGGGACTTAGCACAGATACGCAGTATTTT,CASSLYLGLSTDTQYF,.,many,16,TRBJ2-3,TRBV7-9
TGTGCCAGCAGTTACGACGCGGGGGGACCACCTGGCAATGAGCAGTTCTTC,CASSYDAGGPPGNEQFF,TRBD2,few,17,TRBJ2-1,TRBV6-2/TRBV6-3
TGTGCCAGCAGTCCCGGGAACTACAATGAGCAGTTCTTC,CASSPGNYNEQFF,.,few,13,TRBJ2-1,TRBV27
TGTGCCAGCAGGCTAGCGGTGAGCTCCTACAATGAGCAGTTCTTC,CASRLAVSSYNEQFF,TRBD2,.,15,TRBJ2-1,TRBV2
TGCGCCAGCAGCTTAGGCCTATACCAAGAGACCCAGTACTTC,CASSLGLYQETQYF,.,many,14,TRBJ2-5,TRBV5-1
TGTGCCAGCAGCCAAACAATAGCCGGGGGGCTGAAGGGGCCAAAGTCCTACGAGCAGTACTTC,CASSQTIAGGLKGPKSYEQYF,.,few,21,TRBJ2-7,TRBV7-9
TGTGCCAGCAACTTCACTAGCGGGGACACAGATACGCAGTATTTT,CASNFTSGDTDTQYF,TRBD2,.,15,TRBJ2-3,TRBV5-5
TGTGCCTGGAGTGGGCAGGGACCCACAGATACGCAGTATTTT,CAWSGQGPTDTQYF,.,many,14,TRBJ2-3,TRBV30